The 22 T cell receptor beta chains reported below all come from one sample, sequenced in a study of response to subunit inactivated influenza vaccine (dated by TCRdb to about 2018). Library generation was performed with RT-PCR. The sequencing machine was an Illumina HiSeq 2500. The public reads were reanalyzed by TCRdb: fastp trimming at Q25, MiXCR alignment, in-frame beta chains only. Duplicate CDR3 protein sequences are folded into a single record with the most common DNA and genes. The sample has about 580,000 distinct CDR3 sequences on record, 12% to 15% of them singletons. The ten most abundant clones make up around 10% of the sample. The sequences come from PBMCs from blood, collected roughly 12 days after vaccination. All receptors derive from a man in his forties or fifties who received an inactivated influenza vaccine. Donor details come from another sample of the same person, matched by shared clones.

In this sample, this clonotype turned up a few times. The chain has TRBV6-2 or TRBV6-3 and TRBJ1-6; 8 bases align to TRBD1. CDR3 size: 14 residues. Germline CDR1 and CDR2: MNHEY and SVGEGT. The junction had 4 bases not matched to a gene; V was cut back by 2 bases and J by 10 bases. CDR3 sequence: CASSYADRDSPLHF. The CDR3 region has the DNA TGTGCCAGCAGTTACGCGGACAGGGACTCACCCCTCCACTTT.

The chain couples TRBV7-8 to TRBJ2-7; weak D call: TRBD2 (6 bases). Germline V gene sequence: CDR1 SGHVS, CDR2 FQNEAQ. This CDR3 has 14 residues. V lost 5 bases and J lost 3, with 14 bases in between. The CDR3 DNA is TGTGCCAGCAGCCAGACTAGTACCATCTACGAGCAGTACTTC. Translating it yields CASSQTSTIYEQYF. Drawing the rest from reference TRBV7-8 and TRBJ2-7, the complete variable domain is GAGVSQSPRYKVAKRGQDVALRCDPISGHVSLFWYQQALGQGPEFLTYFQNEAQLDKSGLPSDRFFAERPEGSVSTLKIQRTQQEDSAVYLCASSQTSTIYEQYFGPGTRLTVT.

This clonotype showed up just a few times. The V and J genes are TRBV29-1 and TRBJ2-5; D gene ambiguous. Germline CDR1 is SQVTM and CDR2 is ANQGSEA. The CDR3 extends over 13 amino acids. V lost 6 bases to trimming and J lost 5 bases, with 16 bases between them. The chain's CDR3 is CSVNRAGGETQYF. CDR3 DNA: TGCAGCGTAAACCGGGCAGGTGGGGAGACCCAGTACTTC.

This clonotype was seen a handful of times. This sequence joins TRBV29-1 and TRBJ2-6, with D possibly matching TRBD1 (5 bases). This CDR3 is built from 15 residues. Germline V gene sequence: CDR1 SQVTM, CDR2 ANQGSEA. V was trimmed by 2 bases and J by 2 bases, leaving 10 bases between them. The CDR3 loop reads CSVEKLGAGANVLTF. The CDR3 DNA follows: TGCAGCGTTGAAAAGTTAGGGGCTGGGGCCAACGTCCTGACTTTC.

This clonotype was seen more than once but under ten times. This chain joins TRBV5-1 and TRBJ1-1; tentatively, D is TRBD1 (5 bases). CDR1 and CDR2 (germline): SGHRS, YFSETQ. This CDR3 has 14 residues. Trimming left V 4 bases short and J 4 bases short, with 14 bases between. The CDR3 loop is CASSKDTEGTEAFF. The CDR3 DNA is TGCGCCAGCAGCAAGGACACGGAGGGCACTGAAGCTTTCTTT.

CDR3 in amino acids: CAWSVVRQETQYF. The CDR3, as DNA: TGTGCCTGGAGTGTGGTACGCCAAGAGACCCAGTACTTC. The chain has TRBV30 and TRBJ2-5, with D unclear. Germline-derived CDR1 and CDR2 are GTSNPN and SVGIG (reference sequence). The CDR3 consists of 13 residues. V dropped 0 bases and J dropped 1 base, with 6 bases sitting between them. Filled out from reference TRBV30 and TRBJ2-5, the complete variable domain reads SQTIHQWPATLVQPVGSPLSLECTVEGTSNPNLYWYRQAAGRGLQLLFYSVGIGQISSEVPQNLSASRPQDRQFILSSKKLLLSDSGFYLCAWSVVRQETQYFGPGTRLLVL.

Note on this clonotype: Since no conserved phenylalanine or tryptophan closes the CDR3, a read error is the likely cause. The chain couples TRBV11-2 to TRBJ2-5; D ambiguous. Per the germline V gene, CDR1 is SGHAT and CDR2 is FQNNGV. Trimming pared 5 bases from V and 9 bases from J, leaving 19 bases between. The CDR3 has 14 amino acids. The DNA for the CDR3 is TGTGCCAGCAGCGCCTTGGAGCGTCCCCCGGCCCAGTACTAC. Protein sequence: CASSALERPPAQYY.

This clonotype was seen more than once but under ten times. The chain employs TRBV11-1 and TRBJ2-1; 9 positions agree with TRBD1. V shed 5 bases, J shed 4 bases, and the junction held 21 bases outside the gene matches. This CDR3 contains 20 residues. The V gene's germline CDR1 is SGHAT and CDR2 FQDESV (reference sequence). The CDR3 spells CASSPRNRDRALIGYNEQFF. CDR3 DNA sequence: TGTGCCAGCAGCCCGAGAAACCGGGACAGGGCCTTAATAGGATACAATGAGCAGTTCTTC. Together with reference TRBV11-1 and TRBJ2-1, the CDR3 gives the full variable domain: EAEVAQSPRYKITEKSQAVAFWCDPISGHATLYWYRQILGQGPELLVQFQDESVVDDSQLPKDRFSAERLKGVDSTLKIQPAELGDSAMYLCASSPRNRDRALIGYNEQFFGPGTRLTVL.

This clonotype was seen only a few times. J is TRBJ1-2 and V is TRBV5-1; TRBD1 agrees at 8 bases. This CDR3 region has 14 residues. Germline assignment: CDR1 SGHRS and CDR2 YFSETQ. After removal of 4 bases from V and 8 bases from J, the junction contained 10 bases not matched to a gene. The DNA for the CDR3 is TGCGCCAGCAGCCAATGGACAGGGCCAGGAGGCTACACCTTC. Translation: CASSQWTGPGGYTF.

This clonotype has only a few counts. The J gene is TRBJ1-2, the V gene TRBV20-1, with D possibly matching TRBD1 (6 bases). CDR1 and CDR2 from the germline V gene are DFQATT and SNEGSKA (reference sequence). Trimming cost V 5 bases and J 2 bases, with 9 bases left between them. The CDR3 runs to 12 residues. The CDR3 DNA follows: TGCAGTGCTTCGGACAGAAACTATGGCTACACCTTC. Translated, it gives CSASDRNYGYTF.

In this sample, this clonotype turned up a few times. The gene calls are TRBV4-1 and TRBJ1-2; 10 bases are shared with TRBD1. Looked up from germline, CDR1 is MGHRA and CDR2 is YSYEKL. With V trimmed by 1 base and J by 8 bases, 10 bases remained unmatched. This CDR3 is 16 amino acids long. The CDR3 DNA sequence: TGCGCCAGCAGCCAAGCTGACAGGGGGCGTTCAAAGGGCTACACCTTC. Amino acid sequence: CASSQADRGRSKGYTF.

This clonotype occurred many times. V is TRBV5-1 and J is TRBJ2-4; D is perhaps TRBD2 (5 bases). Trimming cost V 0 bases and J 6 bases, with 10 bases left between them. The germline V gene encodes CDR1 SGHRS and CDR2 YFSETQ. The CDR3 has 14 residues. In nucleotides, the CDR3 is TGCGCCAGCAGCTTGGGAGGGCCCGGAAACATTCAGTACTTC. Translating gives CASSLGGPGNIQYF.

The chain couples TRBV5-1 to TRBJ1-1; D ambiguous. Germline V gives CDR1 SGHRS, CDR2 YFSETQ. This CDR3 spans 14 amino acids. V was pared by 0 bases and J by 7 bases, with 13 bases between. As DNA, the CDR3 is TGCGCCAGCAGCTTGGTTTATCTCGGGAGTGAAGCTTTCTTT. Protein product: CASSLVYLGSEAFF.

Only a few counts were recorded for this clonotype. The chain recombines TRBV12-3 or TRBV12-4 with TRBJ2-2, with D perhaps TRBD2 (5 bases). The CDR3 covers 15 residues. The V and J ends lost 8 bases and 1 base respectively, with 14 bases between them. The DNA of the CDR3 is TGTGCCAGCCTCGCGGGCCAATTGAACACCGGGGAGCTGTTTTTT. Residues: CASLAGQLNTGELFF.

The V call is TRBV11-2, the J call TRBJ2-5; perhaps TRBD1 as D (5 bases). Germline CDR1 and CDR2: SGHAT and FQNNGV. This CDR3 spans 15 amino acids. Trimming cost V 4 bases and J 1 base, with 13 bases left between them. CDR3 in DNA: TGTGCCAGCAGCTCTGGGGCCGCCTCCCAAGAGACCCAGTACTTC. Translation: CASSSGAASQETQYF.

The chain has TRBV5-6 and TRBJ1-2; no reliable D call. Germline V gene data show CDR1 as SGHDT and CDR2 as YYEEEE. The length of the CDR3 is 12 residues. Trimming stripped 2 bases from V and 1 base from J, with 3 bases between. The CDR3 loop is CASSLLNYGYTF. The CDR3 bases are TGTGCCAGCAGCTTACTTAACTATGGCTACACCTTC. The variable domain in full, completed from reference TRBV5-6 and TRBJ1-2, reads DAGVTQSPTHLIKTRGQQVTLRCSPKSGHDTVSWYQQALGQGPQFIFQYYEEEERQRGNFPDRFSGHQFPNYSSELNVNALLLGDSALYLCASSLLNYGYTFGSGTRLTVV.

This chain connects TRBV10-3 to TRBJ2-7; D might be TRBD1 or TRBD2, each matching 5 bases. The V end was cut by 9 bases, the J end by 4 bases, with 10 bases between. The CDR3 is 11 amino acids. The germline CDR1 and CDR2 sequences are ENHRY and SYGVKD. The DNA of the CDR3 is TGTGCCATTGGGACGGATTACGAGCAGTACTTC. The encoded protein is CAIGTDYEQYF.

This clonotype was counted a few times. V is TRBV4-3 and J is TRBJ2-1; the D call may be TRBD1 or TRBD2 (6 bases each). The CDR3 has 16 amino acids. Germline V gene sequence: CDR1 LGHNA, CDR2 YSLEER. Trimming took 3 bases from V and 6 from J, leaving 18 bases between them. CDR3 coding DNA: TGCGCCAGCAGCCAGACTAGTTATGAGGGGGGCAATGAGCAGTTCTTC. Translated: CASSQTSYEGGNEQFF.

This clonotype has a count of ten or more. J is TRBJ1-2 and V is TRBV29-1; D perhaps matches TRBD1 (6 bases). CDR1 is SQVTM and CDR2 is ANQGSEA in the germline V gene. V was trimmed by 3 bases and J by 7 bases, leaving 18 bases between them. The CDR3 totals 14 residues. The DNA for the CDR3 is TGCAGCGTTGAGGATATAGCCCCAGGGGTTGGCTACACCTTC. Its protein product is CSVEDIAPGVGYTF.

To note about this clonotype: This CDR3 is missing its conserved last phenylalanine or tryptophan, likely due to a read error. The chain joins TRBV28 to TRBJ2-7; a weak D match, TRBD1 (5 bases). The germline CDR1 and CDR2 sequences are MDHEN and SYDVKM. The V gene lost 10 bases and the J gene lost 9 bases, with 19 bases spanning the gap. The CDR3 contains 12 residues. CDR3 sequence (DNA): TGTGCCATTTCGACAGACCCTCTCGGGCAGTACTAC. Translation: CAISTDPLGQYY.

J is TRBJ2-5 and V is TRBV3-1; TRBD2 matches at 13 bases. Germline-derived CDR1 and CDR2 are LGHDT and YNNKEL (reference sequence). J gave up 5 bases and V 3 bases, and 6 bases lay outside the gene matches. CDR3 length: 16 amino acids. The CDR3 DNA sequence: TGTGCCAGCAGCCACAGACTAGCGGGAGGTGTGGAGACCCAGTACTTC. It is translated as CASSHRLAGGVETQYF.

The chain's CDR3 is CASRRDFYEQYF. CDR3 coding DNA: TGTGCCAGCAGAAGGGACTTCTACGAGCAGTACTTC. The chain recombines TRBV6-5 with TRBJ2-7, with D possibly matching TRBD2 (6 bases). With 6 bases removed from V and 3 bases from J, the gap between germline ends came to 9 bases. Germline-derived CDR1 and CDR2 are MNHEY and SVGAGI. The CDR3 is 12 amino acids.